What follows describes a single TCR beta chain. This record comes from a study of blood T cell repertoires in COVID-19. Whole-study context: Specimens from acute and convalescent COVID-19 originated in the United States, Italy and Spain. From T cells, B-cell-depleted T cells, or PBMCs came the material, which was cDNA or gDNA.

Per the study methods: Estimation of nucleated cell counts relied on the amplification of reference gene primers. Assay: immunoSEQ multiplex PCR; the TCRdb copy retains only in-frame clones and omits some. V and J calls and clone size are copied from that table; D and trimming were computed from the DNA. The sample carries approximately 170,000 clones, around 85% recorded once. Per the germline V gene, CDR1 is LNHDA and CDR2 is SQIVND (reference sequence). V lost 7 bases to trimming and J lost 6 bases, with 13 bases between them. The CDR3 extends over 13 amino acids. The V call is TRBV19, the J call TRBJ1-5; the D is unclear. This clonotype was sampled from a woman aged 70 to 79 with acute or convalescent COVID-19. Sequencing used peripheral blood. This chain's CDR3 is CASKAGKGQPQHF. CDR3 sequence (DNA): TGTGCCAGTAAGGCCGGGAAGGGTCAGCCCCAGCATTTT.